The entry below describes one TCR beta chain. Trimming took off 1 base at V and 0 bases at J, with 13 bases between the two ends. Germline V gives CDR1 SGHAT, CDR2 FQNNGV. The CDR3 sequence is 17 residues long. The source of the sample is a study of CD8 T cells in Susac syndrome. RNA totalling about 0.45 to 1 ug underwent reverse transcription with random hexamers. Multiplex immunoSEQ PCR targeted 54 Vbeta and 13 Jbeta TCR beta segments. TCRdb reanalysed the immunoSEQ multiplex PCR reads using MiXCR and keeps one entry per CDR3 protein. The table lists over 350,000 distinct CDR3 sequences, more than 80% of them singletons, with around 0.12% in the top ten.

This sequence originates from a human donor with multiple sclerosis. The chain carries TRBV11-2 and TRBJ2-1, with D possibly TRBD1 on 6 matching bases. Sequencing was performed on CD8+ T cells from PBMCs. The CDR3 DNA reads TGTGCCAGCAGCTTAGGGTGGACAGTAAGCTCCTACAATGAGCAGTTCTTC. Protein sequence: CASSLGWTVSSYNEQFF. The full variable domain, its missing parts supplied by reference TRBV11-2 and TRBJ2-1, is EAGVAQSPRYKIIEKRQSVAFWCNPISGHATLYWYQQILGQGPKLLIQFQNNGVVDDSQLPKDRFSAERLKGVDSTLKIQPAKLEDSAVYLCASSLGWTVSSYNEQFFGPGTRLTVL.